Following are 25 T cell receptor beta chains from one sample sequenced in a study of OX40 agonist ivuxolimab in advanced cancers. TCRdb keeps only in-frame clones here, not all; method: immunoSEQ multiplex PCR. Of about 60,000 clones detected, about 90% appear once; the ten largest clones hold around 15%. The starting material was CD4+ or CD8+ T cells sorted from blood, obtained in a trial of the OX40 agonist ivuxolimab. Every receptor here comes from an adult with an advanced solid tumor such as melanoma, head and neck, liver or kidney cancer.

The rearrangement links TRBV28 to TRBJ1-6, with D perhaps TRBD1 (5 bases). In germline, CDR1 is MDHEN, CDR2 SYDVKM. V was trimmed by 2 bases and J by 9 bases, leaving 11 bases between them. The CDR3 has 14 residues. The CDR3 sequence: CASSLAHRGSPLHF. The CDR3 DNA follows: TGTGCCAGCAGTTTAGCCCATAGGGGTTCACCCCTCCACTTT.

The chain carries TRBV30 and TRBJ1-1; 7 bases align to TRBD1. The J segment lost 1 base and the V segment lost 8 bases, leaving 10 bases of the junction unmatched. Germline-derived CDR1 and CDR2 are GTSNPN and SVGIG (reference sequence). There are 14 residues in the CDR3. The CDR3 DNA reads as TGTGCCCTAAAACTCGGGACAGCGAACACTGAAGCTTTCTTT. Translated: CALKLGTANTEAFF.

V usage is TRBV4-1 and J usage is TRBJ2-3, with 7 bases lining up with TRBD2. The CDR3 extends over 15 amino acids. Germline assignment: CDR1 MGHRA and CDR2 YSYEKL. The junction had 4 bases not matched to a gene; V was cut back by 0 bases and J by 4 bases. CDR3 loop: CASSQDVAGADTQYF. In nucleotides, the CDR3 is TGCGCCAGCAGCCAAGATGTGGCGGGGGCAGATACGCAGTATTTT.

The chain employs TRBV7-9 and TRBJ2-7; 11 positions match TRBD2. J lost 2 bases, V lost 5 bases, and 14 bases had no gene match. This CDR3 has 18 amino acids. CDR1 is SEHNR and CDR2 is FQNEAQ in the germline V gene (reference sequence). Here the CDR3 DNA reads TGTGCCAGCAGCCACTCTGATCCGGGACTAGCGGACGCCTACGAGCAGTACTTC. Translated, it gives CASSHSDPGLADAYEQYF.

This chain joins TRBV5-1 and TRBJ2-1; D possibly corresponds to TRBD2 (5 bases). Trimming took off 0 bases at V and 7 bases at J, with 20 bases between the two ends. The length of the CDR3 is 17 residues. Looked up from germline, CDR1 is SGHRS and CDR2 is YFSETQ. The CDR3, as DNA: TGCGCCAGCAGCTTGGGTCCAGCGGATCTCCCTGGGAATGAGCAGTTCTTC. Encoded protein: CASSLGPADLPGNEQFF.

The chain combines TRBV7-9 with TRBJ2-4, with D possibly TRBD2 on 6 matching bases. V was clipped by 0 bases and J by 0 bases, with 6 bases between them. The CDR3 is 15 amino acids. The germline CDR1 and CDR2 sequences are SEHNR and FQNEAQ (reference sequence). In DNA form, the CDR3 reads TGTGCCAGCAGCTTAGCGCGGGAAGCCAAAAACATTCAGTACTTC. This sequence encodes CASSLAREAKNIQYF.

The DNA of the CDR3 is TGTGCCAGTAGTAGGGATTCCGGGACAGGGAATGGCTACACCTTC. Translation: CASSRDSGTGNGYTF. This chain joins TRBV19 and TRBJ1-2; 9 positions agree with TRBD1. The CDR3 runs to 15 residues. Germline V gene sequence: CDR1 LNHDA, CDR2 SQIVND (reference sequence). V was clipped by 4 bases and J by 6 bases; unmatched bases: 9. Full variable domain (outside the CDR3, taken from reference TRBV19 and TRBJ1-2): DGGITQSPKYLFRKEGQNVTLSCEQNLNHDAMYWYRQDPGQGLRLIYYSQIVNDFQKGDIAEGYSVSREKKESFPLTVTSAQKNPTAFYLCASSRDSGTGNGYTFGSGTRLTVV.

J is TRBJ2-7 and V is TRBV10-3; either TRBD1 or TRBD2 may fit D (5 bases each). V lost 10 bases, J lost 4 bases, and 11 bases lay in between. From germline, CDR1 is ENHRY and CDR2 SYGVKD. The CDR3 contains 11 residues. As DNA, the CDR3 is TGTGCCACCTCAGAGGGGTACGAGCAGTACTTC. This codes for CATSEGYEQYF.

The chain joins TRBV7-3 to TRBJ2-3; a possible D gene is TRBD2 (5 bases). Germline lookup yields CDR1 SGHTA and CDR2 FQGTGA. The CDR3 loop spans 15 amino acids. The V and J ends lost 0 bases and 5 bases respectively, with 12 bases between them. DNA of the CDR3: TGTGCCAGCAGCTTAACGTCCGGGAATAGAGATACGCAGTATTTT. Translation: CASSLTSGNRDTQYF.

Note on this clone: With a much larger clone just one base away, this may be a read error. This sequence joins TRBV7-6 and TRBJ2-7; the D gene is possibly TRBD2 (6 bases). From germline, CDR1 is SGHVS and CDR2 FNYEAQ. V shed 1 base and J shed 1 base, with 8 bases lying between them. The length of the CDR3 is 14 residues. CDR3 region: CASSLEEGSYEQYF. CDR3 coding DNA: TGTGCCAGCAGCTTAGAGGAGGGTTCCTACGAGCAGTACTTC.

The rearrangement links TRBV6-5 to TRBJ1-2; D perhaps matches TRBD1 (5 bases). The length of the CDR3 is 13 residues. V was pared by 6 bases and J by 3 bases, with 11 bases between. Germline CDR1 and CDR2: MNHEY and SVGAGI. CDR3 nucleotides: TGTGCCAGCAGAATCAGGGAGGACTATGGCTACACCTTC. It yields the protein CASRIREDYGYTF.

J is TRBJ2-7 and V is TRBV21-1. TRBV21-1 is termed a pseudogene. The CDR3 consists of 12 residues. In nucleotides, the CDR3 is TGTGCCAGCAGCAAAGAGGGGGGCGAGCAGTACTTC. Its translation: CASSKEGGEQYF.

The chain couples TRBV18 to TRBJ1-2; no clear D. CDR3 length: 12 amino acids. The germline gives CDR1 KGHSH, CDR2 LQKENI. V shed 4 bases and J shed 10 bases, with 13 bases lying between them. The CDR3, as DNA: TGTGCCAGCTCACTCTCGGCTAAAGACTACACCTTC. The encoded protein is CASSLSAKDYTF. The full variable domain, its missing parts supplied by reference TRBV18 and TRBJ1-2, is NAGVMQNPRHLVRRRGQEARLRCSPMKGHSHVYWYRQLPEEGLKFMVYLQKENIIDESGMPKERFSAEFPKEGPSILRIQQVVRGDSAAYFCASSLSAKDYTFGSGTRLTVV.

This chain joins TRBV7-3 and TRBJ1-1; tentatively, D is TRBD1 (6 bases). The germline gives CDR1 SGHTA, CDR2 FQGTGA. This CDR3 is 15 amino acids long. Trimming removed 10 bases from V and 1 base from J, with 19 bases in between. In DNA, the CDR3 is TGTGCCACCAGGTCAGGGGTGAGGACGAACACTGAAGCTTTCTTT. As protein: CATRSGVRTNTEAFF.

This chain links TRBV7-2 with TRBJ2-2; D gene unclear. CDR1 SGHTA and CDR2 FQGNSA come from the germline V gene. V was shortened by 5 bases and J by 1 base, with 8 bases between the two germline ends. The CDR3 length is 14 residues. The CDR3 loop is CASSPRWNTGELFF. CDR3 DNA: TGTGCCAGCAGCCCTAGGTGGAACACCGGGGAGCTGTTTTTT.

The chain has TRBV10-3 and TRBJ1-2; D uncertain. Germline V gene lookup returns CDR1 ENHRY and CDR2 SYGVKD. This CDR3 spans 13 amino acids. The V end was cut by 4 bases, the J end by 0 bases, with 6 bases between. The CDR3 DNA reads as TGTGCCATCAGTGGGGATTCTAACTATGGCTACACCTTC. This sequence encodes CAISGDSNYGYTF.

The gene calls are TRBV9 and TRBJ2-3; no reliable D call. CDR1 SGDLS and CDR2 YYNGEE come from the germline V gene. V was clipped by 4 bases and J by 1 base, with 16 bases between them. This CDR3 is built from 16 residues. CDR3 bases: TGTGCCAGCAGCTTGTACTGGGGTTCGGGCACAGATACGCAGTATTTT. The encoded protein is CASSLYWGSGTDTQYF.

The chain links TRBV7-8 to TRBJ2-1; 14 nucleotides agree with TRBD2. The V and J ends lost 3 bases and 1 base, in that order; junction bases with no gene match: 5. CDR1 is SGHVS and CDR2 is FQNEAQ in the germline V gene. CDR3 size: 18 residues. For the CDR3, the DNA is TGTGCCAGCAGCTTGTTTGGGACTAGCGGGAGATCCTACAATGAGCAGTTCTTC. As protein: CASSLFGTSGRSYNEQFF.

For this clone: Additional DNA sequences in this sample encode the identical CDR3. The V gene is TRBV5-1, the J gene TRBJ2-1, with 9 bases matching TRBD2. CDR3 length: 15 amino acids. Germline loops: CDR1 SGHRS, CDR2 YFSETQ. With 0 bases clipped from V and 5 bases from J, the junction kept 3 bases outside the gene matches. For the CDR3, the DNA is TGCGCCAGCAGCTTGGTTCTAGCGGGGAACAATGAGCAGTTCTTC. Amino acids: CASSLVLAGNNEQFF.

The J gene is TRBJ1-2, the V gene TRBV5-1, with a possible D match to TRBD1 (6 bases). Germline V gene data show CDR1 as SGHRS and CDR2 as YFSETQ. Trimming shortened V by 4 bases and J by 4 bases, and 14 bases separated the two germline ends. The CDR3 runs to 14 residues. CDR3 loop: CASSIETGLYGYTF. DNA of the CDR3: TGCGCCAGCAGCATAGAGACAGGCCTCTATGGCTACACCTTC.

This chain links TRBV2 with TRBJ2-1, with D tentatively TRBD2 (5 bases). Germline lookup yields CDR1 SNHLY and CDR2 FYNNEI. V gave up 6 bases and J gave up 0 bases, with 6 bases separating them. CDR3 length: 13 residues. CDR3 in amino acids: CASRGSSYNEQFF. The CDR3 DNA is TGTGCCAGCAGGGGGAGCTCCTACAATGAGCAGTTCTTC.

This clone was seen just once. The V call is TRBV9, the J call TRBJ1-6; 10 bases match TRBD1. J gave up 6 bases and V 7 bases, and 4 bases lay outside the gene matches. Germline V gene lookup returns CDR1 SGDLS and CDR2 YYNGEE. The CDR3 is 14 amino acids. Here the CDR3 DNA reads TGTGCCAGCTCAGGGGACAGGGGTAATTCACCCCTCCACTTT. It is translated as CASSGDRGNSPLHF.

This chain connects TRBV5-4 to TRBJ2-3; the match to TRBD2 covers 12 bases. V lost 5 bases, J lost 2 bases, and 6 bases stayed unmatched. The CDR3 totals 16 residues. Germline V gives CDR1 SGHNT, CDR2 YYREEE (reference sequence). The DNA of the CDR3 is TGTGCCAGCAGTTATCTAGCGGGAGGGAACACAGATACGCAGTATTTT. It specifies CASSYLAGGNTDTQYF.

The chain couples TRBV6-4 to TRBJ2-3; D possibly corresponds to TRBD1 (5 bases). The CDR3 sequence is 14 residues long. Germline V gene sequence: CDR1 MRHNA, CDR2 SNTAGT. V shed 5 bases and J shed 0 bases, with 9 bases lying between them. The CDR3 DNA sequence: TGTGCCAGCAGTCCAGGGTCTAGCACAGATACGCAGTATTTT. This encodes CASSPGSSTDTQYF.

The chain uses TRBV7-9 and TRBJ2-3; D may be TRBD1 (5 bases). Trimming left V 6 bases short and J 2 bases short, with 15 bases between. CDR1 is SEHNR, CDR2 FQNEAQ, per germline (reference sequence). This CDR3 is 15 amino acids long. The CDR3 region is CASRLKQDHTDTQYF. In DNA, the CDR3 is TGTGCCAGCAGGCTAAAACAGGACCACACAGATACGCAGTATTTT.